This T cell receptor beta chain was recorded in a study of blood T cell repertoires in COVID-19. Study-wide background: There were acute and convalescent COVID-19 samples, and they came from the United States, Italy and Spain. PBMCs, B-cell-depleted T cells, or T cells were the source of the cDNA or gDNA that made up the material.

Individuals drawn from 24 US areas were about 18 to 90 years old. Cohort assignment relied on participant-reported clinical history. The CDR3 runs 13 residues. Germline CDR1 is WNHNN and CDR2 is SYGVQD (reference sequence). The V segment lost 7 bases and the J segment 13 bases; nucleotides outside the gene matches: 8. The repertoire was sequenced with immunoSEQ multiplex PCR; TCRdb's copy has only in-frame clones and lacks some. Of about 280,000 clones listed, about 88% are singletons. The receptor was isolated from a woman in her sixties in a cohort exposed to, infected with or recovered from COVID-19 (not recorded which). The sequencing sample was made of PBMCs or T cells enriched from blood (not recorded which). The rearrangement uses TRBV10-1 and TRBJ2-1; 12 bases match TRBD2. This chain's CDR3 is CASTRLAGEVQFF. In DNA, the CDR3 is TGCGCCAGCACGCGACTAGCGGGAGAAGTTCAGTTCTTC.